The following is a TCR beta chain sequence with its context. The sample holds other DNA sequences that translate to the same CDR3. The sample originates from a study of blood T cell repertoires in COVID-19. Overall study: Italy, Spain and the United States were the sources of the convalescent and acute COVID-19 samples.

The CDR3 covers 14 residues. Germline-derived CDR1 and CDR2 are SGHRS and YFSETQ. The V segment lost 2 bases and the J segment 3 bases; nucleotides outside the gene matches: 1. Authors' data handling: Reference gene primer amplification yielded estimated nucleated cell counts. The data were produced by immunoSEQ multiplex PCR, yet TCRdb's version contains in-frame clones alone and is incomplete. V and J calls plus clone size are reproduced from that table; the DNA served to infer D and trimming. The table lists roughly 66,000 clones, approximately 83% of them singletons, with approximately 4.1% in the top ten.

V and J are TRBV5-1 and TRBJ2-3, with 9 bases aligning to TRBD2. The clonotype comes from a woman in her fifties or sixties with acute or convalescent COVID-19. Material for sequencing was peripheral blood. In DNA, the CDR3 is TGCGCCAGCAGCTTAGGACTAGCGACAGATACGCAGTATTTT. This sequence encodes CASSLGLATDTQYF. Combining the CDR3 with reference TRBV5-1 and TRBJ2-3 gives the whole variable domain KAGVTQTPRYLIKTRGQQVTLSCSPISGHRSVSWYQQTPGQGLQFLFEYFSETQRNKGNFPGRFSGRQFSNSRSEMNVSTLELGDSALYLCASSLGLATDTQYFGPGTRLTVL.